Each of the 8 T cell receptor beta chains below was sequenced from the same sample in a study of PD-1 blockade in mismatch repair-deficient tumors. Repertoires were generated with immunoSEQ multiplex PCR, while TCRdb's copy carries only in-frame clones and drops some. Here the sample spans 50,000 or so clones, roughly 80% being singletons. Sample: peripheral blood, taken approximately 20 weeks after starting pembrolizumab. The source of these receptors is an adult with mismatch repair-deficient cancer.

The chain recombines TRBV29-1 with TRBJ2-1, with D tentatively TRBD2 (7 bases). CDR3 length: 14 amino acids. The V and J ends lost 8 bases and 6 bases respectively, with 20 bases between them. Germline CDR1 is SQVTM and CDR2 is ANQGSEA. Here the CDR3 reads CSLGGREWPNEQFF. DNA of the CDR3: TGCAGCCTAGGGGGGCGGGAGTGGCCCAATGAGCAGTTCTTC.

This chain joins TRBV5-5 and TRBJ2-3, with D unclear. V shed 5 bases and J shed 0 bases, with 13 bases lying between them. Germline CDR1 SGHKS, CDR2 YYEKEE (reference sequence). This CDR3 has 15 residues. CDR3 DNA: TGTGCCAGCAGTTCCGACTGGATTAGCACAGATACGCAGTATTTT. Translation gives CASSSDWISTDTQYF.

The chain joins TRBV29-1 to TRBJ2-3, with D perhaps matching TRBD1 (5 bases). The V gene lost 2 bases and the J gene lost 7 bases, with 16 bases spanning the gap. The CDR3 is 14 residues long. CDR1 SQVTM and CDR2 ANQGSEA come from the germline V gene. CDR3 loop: CSVEKGLVGNTQYF. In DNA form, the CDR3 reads TGCAGCGTTGAAAAGGGGCTTGTGGGCAATACGCAGTATTTT.

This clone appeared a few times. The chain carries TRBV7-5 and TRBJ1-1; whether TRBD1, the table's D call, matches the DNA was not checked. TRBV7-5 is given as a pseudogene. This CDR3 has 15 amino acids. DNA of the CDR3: TGTGCCCCTTTCACTACAGGGCGGTCGAACACTGAAGCTTTCTTT. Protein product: CAPFTTGRSNTEAFF.

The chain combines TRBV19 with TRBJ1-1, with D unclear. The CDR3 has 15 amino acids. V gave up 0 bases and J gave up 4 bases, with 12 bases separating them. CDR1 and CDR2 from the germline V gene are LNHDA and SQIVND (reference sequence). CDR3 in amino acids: CASSIDRSVVTEAFF. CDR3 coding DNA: TGTGCCAGTAGTATAGATCGATCGGTGGTCACTGAAGCTTTCTTT. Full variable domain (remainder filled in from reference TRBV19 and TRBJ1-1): DGGITQSPKYLFRKEGQNVTLSCEQNLNHDAMYWYRQDPGQGLRLIYYSQIVNDFQKGDIAEGYSVSREKKESFPLTVTSAQKNPTAFYLCASSIDRSVVTEAFFGQGTRLTVV.

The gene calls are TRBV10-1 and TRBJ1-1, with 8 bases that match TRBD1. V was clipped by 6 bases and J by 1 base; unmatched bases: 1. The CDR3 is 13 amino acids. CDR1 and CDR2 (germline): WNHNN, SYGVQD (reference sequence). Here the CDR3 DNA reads TGCGCCAGCAGACAGGGGGAGAACACTGAAGCTTTCTTT. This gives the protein CASRQGENTEAFF.

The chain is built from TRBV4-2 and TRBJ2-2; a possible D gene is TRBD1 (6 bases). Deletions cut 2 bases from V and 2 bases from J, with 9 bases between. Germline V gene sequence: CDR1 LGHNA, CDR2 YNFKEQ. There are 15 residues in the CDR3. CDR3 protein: CASSQKQGNTGELFF. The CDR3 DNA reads TGTGCCAGCAGCCAAAAACAGGGAAACACCGGGGAGCTGTTTTTT.

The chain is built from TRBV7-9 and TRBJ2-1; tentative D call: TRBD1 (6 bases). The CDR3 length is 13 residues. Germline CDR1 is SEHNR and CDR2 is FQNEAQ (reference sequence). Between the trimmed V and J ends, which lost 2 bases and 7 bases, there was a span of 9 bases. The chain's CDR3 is CASSLTGTNEQFF. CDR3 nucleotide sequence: TGTGCCAGCAGCTTAACCGGGACAAATGAGCAGTTCTTC.